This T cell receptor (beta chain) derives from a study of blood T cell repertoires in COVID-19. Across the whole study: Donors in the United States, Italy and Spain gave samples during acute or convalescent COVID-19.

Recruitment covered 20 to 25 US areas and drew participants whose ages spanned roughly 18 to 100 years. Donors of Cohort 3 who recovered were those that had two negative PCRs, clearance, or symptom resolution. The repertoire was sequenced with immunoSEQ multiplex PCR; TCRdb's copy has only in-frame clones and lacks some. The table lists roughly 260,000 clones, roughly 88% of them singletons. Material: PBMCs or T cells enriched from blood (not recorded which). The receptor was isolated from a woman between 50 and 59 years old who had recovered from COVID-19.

CDR3 nucleotide sequence: TGTGCCAGCAACAAAGGGAGATCCTATAATTCACCCCTCCACTTT. The encoded protein is CASNKGRSYNSPLHF. The J gene is TRBJ1-6, the V gene TRBV2; D is unclear. The CDR3 has 15 amino acids. Germline CDR1 reads SNHLY; CDR2 reads FYNNEI. V shed 7 bases and J shed 1 base, with 11 bases lying between them.